These 30 T cell receptor beta chains share one sample of origin, sequenced in a study of blood T cell repertoires in COVID-19. Assay used: immunoSEQ multiplex PCR; TCRdb lists only in-frame clones, some missing. The sample carries about 110,000 clones, more than 75% recorded once. The source material was peripheral blood. Receptors originate from a man aged 35 to 55 with acute or convalescent COVID-19.

The CDR3 protein is CASSPSGGDGYGYTF. As DNA, the CDR3 is TGTGCCAGCAGCCCCTCAGGGGGCGATGGATATGGCTACACCTTC. V gene TRBV7-3 combines with J gene TRBJ1-2, with TRBD1 identical over 8 bases. Germline V lookup: CDR1 SGHTA, CDR2 FQGTGA. This CDR3 has 15 residues. V shed 5 bases and J 5 bases; nucleotides not matched to a gene: 10.

This rearrangement joins TRBV9 to TRBJ2-2; 7 nucleotides line up with TRBD2. The CDR3 runs 16 residues. V was pared by 4 bases and J by 0 bases, with 6 bases of the junction left unmatched. The germline gives CDR1 SGDLS, CDR2 YYNGEE. The DNA for the CDR3 is TGTGCCAGCAGCACCGCTCTAGCGGCGAACACCGGGGAGCTGTTTTTT. Amino acid sequence: CASSTALAANTGELFF. Variable domain in full (rest from reference TRBV9 and TRBJ2-2): DSGVTQTPKHLITATGQRVTLRCSPRSGDLSVYWYQQSLDQGLQFLIQYYNGEERAKGNILERFSAQQFPDLHSELNLSSLELGDSALYFCASSTALAANTGELFFGEGSRLTVL.

The table lists this clone with a few counts. Other DNA sequences in the same sample also yield this CDR3. The rearrangement uses TRBV6-5 and TRBJ1-5, with D tentatively TRBD1 (5 bases). Trimming removed 6 bases at V and 1 base at J, with 13 bases between. CDR1 is MNHEY and CDR2 is SVGAGI in the germline V gene. The CDR3 has 15 amino acids. The CDR3 loop is CASRPPGSSNQPQHF. In nucleotides, the CDR3 is TGTGCCAGCAGGCCCCCAGGGTCAAGCAATCAGCCCCAGCATTTT.

The sample holds one count of this clone. The chain joins TRBV5-1 to TRBJ1-4, with TRBD1 as a possible D gene (6 bases). V was clipped by 2 bases and J by 6 bases, with 8 bases between them. CDR3 length: 13 amino acids. Germline V gene data show CDR1 as SGHRS and CDR2 as YFSETQ. The CDR3 reads CASSLHRDEKLFF. CDR3 coding DNA: TGCGCCAGCAGCTTACACAGGGATGAAAAACTGTTTTTT.

The rearrangement links TRBV29-1 to TRBJ1-1; D is unresolved. This CDR3 contains 13 residues. CDR1 is SQVTM, CDR2 ANQGSEA, per germline. Deletions cut 4 bases from V and 2 bases from J, with 11 bases between. In DNA, the CDR3 is TGCAGCGTTGGGCGGTTACCAAACACTGAAGCTTTCTTT. This encodes CSVGRLPNTEAFF.

The rearrangement uses TRBV19 and TRBJ1-4, with D possibly TRBD1 on 5 matching bases. From germline, CDR1 is LNHDA and CDR2 SQIVND (reference sequence). The length of the CDR3 is 14 residues. Trimming cost V 5 bases and J 1 base, with 8 bases left between them. The CDR3 DNA reads as TGTGCCAGTAGTTTGGGGGGAACTAATGAAAAACTGTTTTTT. It specifies CASSLGGTNEKLFF.

The chain uses TRBV5-1 and TRBJ2-1, with 10 bases aligning to TRBD2. Unmatched junction bases numbered 1, after V lost 4 bases and J lost 0 bases. Germline V lookup: CDR1 SGHRS, CDR2 YFSETQ. CDR3 length equals 15 residues. CDR3 DNA: TGCGCCAGCAGCCCTAGCGGGGGCTCCTACAATGAGCAGTTCTTC. This gives the protein CASSPSGGSYNEQFF.

V is TRBV2 and J is TRBJ2-7; 8 positions agree with TRBD1. V lost 5 bases and J lost 1; bases outside the gene matches: 1. The germline V gene has CDR1 SNHLY and CDR2 FYNNEI. The CDR3 has 13 residues. The CDR3 DNA reads TGTGCCAGCAGTTACAGGGGGTCCTACGAGCAGTACTTC. Translation: CASSYRGSYEQYF.

Only a few counts were recorded for this clone. The chain is built from TRBV7-6 and TRBJ2-7, with 10 bases that match TRBD2. V lost 1 base and J lost 0; bases outside the gene matches: 6. Germline CDR1 reads SGHVS; CDR2 reads FNYEAQ. The CDR3 runs 17 residues. CDR3 in DNA: TGTGCCAGCAGCTTAGGGACTAGCGGCTGGAGCTCCTACGAGCAGTACTTC. Translation: CASSLGTSGWSSYEQYF.

The chain links TRBV5-1 to TRBJ2-2; 8 bases map to TRBD2. CDR1 is SGHRS, CDR2 YFSETQ, per germline. CDR3 size: 15 residues. Losses at the gene ends were 4 bases for V and 6 bases for J; bases not matched to a gene: 8. CDR3 sequence reads: CASSVSGGISGELFF. CDR3 nucleotides: TGCGCCAGCAGCGTAAGCGGGGGTATCTCCGGGGAGCTGTTTTTT.

A few counts support this clone. The rearrangement joins TRBV27 to TRBJ1-6; unclear D gene. The CDR3 has 17 amino acids. Trimming left V 5 bases short and J 6 bases short, with 20 bases between. Germline loops: CDR1 MNHEY, CDR2 SMNVEV (reference sequence). The CDR3 bases are TGTGCCAGCAGTCCGACTAGACCGAACCGCCCTAATTCACCCCTCCACTTT. This encodes CASSPTRPNRPNSPLHF.

V gene TRBV2 combines with J gene TRBJ2-7; D remains unclear. Germline assignment: CDR1 SNHLY and CDR2 FYNNEI. With 7 bases removed from V and 0 bases from J, the gap between germline ends came to 13 bases. This CDR3 spans 14 amino acids. The CDR3 bases are TGTGCCAGCACCTTGACACGGTCCTCCTACGAGCAGTACTTC. Encoded protein: CASTLTRSSYEQYF. Drawing the rest from reference TRBV2 and TRBJ2-7, the complete variable domain is EPEVTQTPSHQVTQMGQEVILRCVPISNHLYFYWYRQILGQKVEFLVSFYNNEISEKSEIFDDQFSVERPDGSNFTLKIRSTKLEDSAMYFCASTLTRSSYEQYFGPGTRLTVT.

This clone was counted between two and nine times. In nucleotides, the CDR3 is TGTGCCAGCAGCAGAAGAAACAGGGTTGGGACCAATGAGCAGTTCTTC. Its translation: CASSRRNRVGTNEQFF. V and J are TRBV5-8 and TRBJ2-1, with D perhaps matching TRBD1 (6 bases). V was cut by 4 bases and J by 6 bases, with 20 bases left in between. CDR1 SGHTS and CDR2 YDEGEE come from the germline V gene. The CDR3 contains 16 residues.

The chain combines TRBV7-9 with TRBJ1-2, with TRBD1 matching 9 bases. The CDR3 runs to 16 residues. The V gene's germline CDR1 is SEHNR and CDR2 FQNEAQ (reference sequence). V dropped 2 bases and J dropped 8; count of bases not matched to a gene: 12. This CDR3 is CASSLTKSGTGLGYTF. The CDR3 coding sequence is TGTGCCAGCAGCTTAACGAAGTCCGGGACAGGGCTCGGCTACACCTTC.

There are a few counts of this clone. The chain carries TRBV18 and TRBJ2-5; D is unresolved. Germline V gene data show CDR1 as KGHSH and CDR2 as LQKENI. Trimming removed 3 bases from V and 5 bases from J, with 7 bases in between. The length of the CDR3 is 12 residues. The CDR3: CASSPVGETQYF. CDR3 nucleotides: TGTGCCAGCTCACCGGTCGGGGAGACCCAGTACTTC.

The sample holds one count of this clone. The chain has TRBV19 and TRBJ1-4; possibly TRBD1 for D (5 bases). Trimming removed 3 bases at V and 4 bases at J, with 9 bases between. Germline V CDR1 and CDR2: LNHDA, SQIVND (reference sequence). This CDR3 region has 14 residues. The CDR3 DNA sequence: TGTGCCAGTAGTATCCGGACAAGTAATGAAAAACTGTTTTTT. Amino acid sequence: CASSIRTSNEKLFF.

The J gene is TRBJ2-1, the V gene TRBV5-5; D gene ambiguous. This CDR3 has 12 residues. V shed 1 base and J shed 4 bases, with 3 bases lying between them. Germline CDR1 SGHKS, CDR2 YYEKEE (reference sequence). The CDR3 region has the DNA TGTGCCAGCAGCTTGCTGTACAATGAGCAGTTCTTC. Residues: CASSLLYNEQFF.

The V call is TRBV30, the J call TRBJ1-1; 8 bases are a match to TRBD1. The ends lost 0 bases at V and 4 bases at J; junction bases unmatched: 10. Germline V gene data show CDR1 as GTSNPN and CDR2 as SVGIG (reference sequence). The CDR3 has 16 residues. The CDR3 spells CAWSVGRGQPATEAFF. For the CDR3, the DNA is TGTGCCTGGAGTGTTGGCAGGGGGCAGCCAGCCACTGAAGCTTTCTTT.

This chain links TRBV9 with TRBJ2-2; 10 bases fit TRBD1. The germline V gene encodes CDR1 SGDLS and CDR2 YYNGEE. The length of the CDR3 is 15 residues. V trimming: 4 bases; J trimming: 4 bases; junction bases outside the gene matches: 4. CDR3 in amino acids: CASSSGTGVTGELFF. The CDR3 DNA reads TGTGCCAGCAGCTCCGGGACAGGGGTCACCGGGGAGCTGTTTTTT.

This chain links TRBV29-1 with TRBJ2-3, with D tentatively TRBD1 (5 bases). The CDR3 is 12 amino acids. Trimming removed 4 bases from V and 3 bases from J, with 8 bases in between. The germline gives CDR1 SQVTM, CDR2 ANQGSEA. The CDR3 reads CSVVSGTDTQYF. CDR3 nucleotides: TGCAGCGTTGTATCAGGGACAGATACGCAGTATTTT.

The rearrangement joins TRBV11-3 to TRBJ2-3; 9 bases are a match to TRBD2. Germline-derived CDR1 and CDR2 are SGHNT and YENEEA. The CDR3 is 14 amino acids. V shed 2 bases and J 5 bases; nucleotides not matched to a gene: 2. The CDR3 here is CASSLTSGQDTQYF. As DNA, the CDR3 is TGTGCCAGCAGCTTAACTAGCGGGCAAGATACGCAGTATTTT.

The chain joins TRBV11-2 to TRBJ2-2, with D tentatively TRBD1 (5 bases). Trimming took 5 bases from V and 1 from J, leaving 11 bases between them. Germline V gene data show CDR1 as SGHAT and CDR2 as FQNNGV. The CDR3 is 15 amino acids. For the CDR3, the DNA is TGTGCCAGCAGCCCAAGGACAATGAACACCGGGGAGCTGTTTTTT. It yields the protein CASSPRTMNTGELFF.

This chain links TRBV5-4 with TRBJ1-1, with 7 bases lining up with TRBD1. The length of the CDR3 is 15 residues. J was trimmed by 1 base and V by 6 bases; bases with no gene match: 9. From germline, CDR1 is SGHNT and CDR2 YYREEE (reference sequence). DNA for the CDR3: TGTGCCAGCACTAAAGGGGGCAAGACGAACACTGAAGCTTTCTTT. This gives the protein CASTKGGKTNTEAFF.

The chain is built from TRBV2 and TRBJ1-4, with a tentative D call TRBD1 (5 bases). The CDR3 runs 13 residues. Germline CDR1 SNHLY, CDR2 FYNNEI. Trimming left V 9 bases short and J 5 bases short, with 13 bases between. The CDR3, as DNA: TGTGCCAGTATTCGGGGGACCAATGAAAAACTGTTTTTT. Translating it yields CASIRGTNEKLFF.

The chain employs TRBV6-5 and TRBJ1-5; possibly TRBD1 for D (5 bases). Deletions cut 6 bases from V and 3 bases from J, with 9 bases between. The CDR3 sequence is 13 residues long. Germline V gene sequence: CDR1 MNHEY, CDR2 SVGAGI. The chain's CDR3 is CASSRQINQPQHF. In nucleotides, the CDR3 is TGTGCCAGCAGCAGACAGATCAATCAGCCCCAGCATTTT.

V and J are TRBV7-6 and TRBJ2-5; D not certain. Germline lookup yields CDR1 SGHVS and CDR2 FNYEAQ. This CDR3 spans 13 amino acids. V was shortened by 0 bases and J by 4 bases, with 6 bases between the two germline ends. The CDR3 coding sequence is TGTGCCAGCAGCTTAGCGGGCCCAGAGACCCAGTACTTC. Translation: CASSLAGPETQYF. Looking up the rest from reference TRBV7-6 and TRBJ2-5 gives the full variable domain: GAGVSQSPRYKVTKRGQDVALRCDPISGHVSLYWYRQALGQGPEFLTYFNYEAQQDKSGLPNDRFSAERPEGSISTLTIQRTEQRDSAMYRCASSLAGPETQYFGPGTRLLVL.

The rearrangement links TRBV9 to TRBJ2-6; the match to TRBD1 covers 7 bases. The CDR3 has 16 amino acids. V shed 0 bases, J shed 2 bases, and the junction held 2 bases outside the gene matches. The germline gives CDR1 SGDLS, CDR2 YYNGEE. CDR3: CASSVAGGAGANVLTF. The CDR3 coding sequence is TGTGCCAGCAGCGTAGCAGGGGGTGCTGGGGCCAACGTCCTGACTTTC.

Concerning this clone itself: In the same sample, other DNA sequences code for this CDR3. V and J are TRBV6-5 and TRBJ1-1; D gene uncertain. Germline V gives CDR1 MNHEY, CDR2 SVGAGI. The CDR3 is 12 residues long. The germline V and J ends were trimmed by 7 bases and 3 bases, with 9 bases remaining between them. The CDR3 region has the DNA TGTGCCAGCACCCGGGGAGACACTGAAGCTTTCTTT. This encodes CASTRGDTEAFF.

The rearrangement joins TRBV25-1 to TRBJ1-1, with 10 bases aligning to TRBD1. With V trimmed by 6 bases and J by 7 bases, 8 bases remained unmatched. Per germline, CDR1 MGHDK and CDR2 SYGVNS. The CDR3 has 14 amino acids. Here the CDR3 reads CASSPRQGAFEAFF. CDR3 bases: TGTGCCAGCAGCCCCCGACAGGGGGCATTTGAAGCTTTCTTT.

The chain uses TRBV9 and TRBJ1-4; 9 bases fit TRBD1. The CDR3 length is 14 residues. Germline CDR1 reads SGDLS; CDR2 reads YYNGEE. The ends lost 4 bases at V and 8 bases at J; junction bases unmatched: 6. The CDR3 coding sequence is TGTGCCAGCAGCCCTCGACAGGGGGTGGAAAAACTGTTTTTT. Translated, it gives CASSPRQGVEKLFF.